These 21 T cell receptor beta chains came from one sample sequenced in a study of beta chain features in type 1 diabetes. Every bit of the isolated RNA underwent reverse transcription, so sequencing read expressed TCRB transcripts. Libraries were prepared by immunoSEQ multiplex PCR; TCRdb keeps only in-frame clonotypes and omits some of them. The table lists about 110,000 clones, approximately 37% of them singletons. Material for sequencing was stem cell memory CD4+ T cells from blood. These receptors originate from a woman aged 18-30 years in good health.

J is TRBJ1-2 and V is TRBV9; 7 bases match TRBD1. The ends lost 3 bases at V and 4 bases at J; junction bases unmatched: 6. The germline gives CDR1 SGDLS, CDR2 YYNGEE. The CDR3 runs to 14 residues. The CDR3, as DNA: TGTGCCAGCAGCGAGGTGCCAGGGGGCTATGGCTACACCTTC. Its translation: CASSEVPGGYGYTF.

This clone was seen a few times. CDR3 nucleotides: TGTGCCAGCAGATGGGCCGGAGGGGAAAAACTGTTTTTT. This codes for CASRWAGGEKLFF. The J gene is TRBJ1-4, the V gene TRBV28; D is undetermined. V lost 6 bases and J lost 8, with 13 bases in between. The CDR3 sequence is 13 residues long. Germline CDR1 and CDR2: MDHEN and SYDVKM.

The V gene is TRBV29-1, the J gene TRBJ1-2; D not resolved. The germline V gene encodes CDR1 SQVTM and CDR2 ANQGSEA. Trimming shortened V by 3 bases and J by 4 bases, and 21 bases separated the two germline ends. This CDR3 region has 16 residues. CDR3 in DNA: TGCAGCGTTGACGCTAGCTCAGAAGGTCAAGGCTATGGCTACACCTTC. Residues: CSVDASSEGQGYGYTF.

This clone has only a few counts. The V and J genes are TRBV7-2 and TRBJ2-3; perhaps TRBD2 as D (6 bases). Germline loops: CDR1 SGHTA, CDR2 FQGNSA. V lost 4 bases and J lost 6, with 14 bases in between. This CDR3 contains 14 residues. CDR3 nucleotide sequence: TGTGCCAGCAGCTCCGGACTTCGGGGGGATACGCAGTATTTT. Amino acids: CASSSGLRGDTQYF. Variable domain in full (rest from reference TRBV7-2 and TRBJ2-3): GAGVSQSPSNKVTEKGKDVELRCDPISGHTALYWYRQSLGQGLEFLIYFQGNSAPDKSGLPSDRFSAERTGGSVSTLTIQRTQQEDSAVYLCASSSGLRGDTQYFGPGTRLTVL.

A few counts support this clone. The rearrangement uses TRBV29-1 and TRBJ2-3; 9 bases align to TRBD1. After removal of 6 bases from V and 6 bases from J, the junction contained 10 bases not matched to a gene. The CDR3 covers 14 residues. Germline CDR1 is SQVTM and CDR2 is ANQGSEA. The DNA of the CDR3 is TGCAGCGTCCCCGGGACAGGGATTCTGGATACGCAGTATTTT. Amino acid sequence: CSVPGTGILDTQYF.

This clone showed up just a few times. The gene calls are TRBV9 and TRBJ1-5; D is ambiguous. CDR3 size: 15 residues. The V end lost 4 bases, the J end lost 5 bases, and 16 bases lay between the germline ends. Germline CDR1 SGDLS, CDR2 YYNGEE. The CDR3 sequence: CASSPFPMGDQPQHF. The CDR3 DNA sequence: TGTGCCAGCAGCCCCTTCCCGATGGGAGATCAGCCCCAGCATTTT.

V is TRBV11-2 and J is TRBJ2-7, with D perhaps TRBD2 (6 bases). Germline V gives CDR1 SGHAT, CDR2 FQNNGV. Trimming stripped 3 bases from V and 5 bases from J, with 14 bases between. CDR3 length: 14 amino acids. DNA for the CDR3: TGTGCCAGCAGCTTCGGTCCAACGGGGGACGAGCAGTACTTC. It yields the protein CASSFGPTGDEQYF. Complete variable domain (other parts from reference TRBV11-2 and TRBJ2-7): EAGVAQSPRYKIIEKRQSVAFWCNPISGHATLYWYQQILGQGPKLLIQFQNNGVVDDSQLPKDRFSAERLKGVDSTLKIQPAKLEDSAVYLCASSFGPTGDEQYFGPGTRLTVT.

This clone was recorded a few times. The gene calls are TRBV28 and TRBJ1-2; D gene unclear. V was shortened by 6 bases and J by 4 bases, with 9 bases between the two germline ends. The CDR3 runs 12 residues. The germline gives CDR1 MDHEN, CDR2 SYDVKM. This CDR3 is CASSGVFYGYTF. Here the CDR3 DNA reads TGTGCCAGCAGCGGAGTATTCTATGGCTACACCTTC.

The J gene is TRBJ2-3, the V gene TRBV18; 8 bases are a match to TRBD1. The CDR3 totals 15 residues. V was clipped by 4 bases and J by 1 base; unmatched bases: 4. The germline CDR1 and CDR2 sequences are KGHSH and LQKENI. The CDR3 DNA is TGTGCCAGCTCACAAACACAGGGGGGCACAGATACGCAGTATTTT. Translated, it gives CASSQTQGGTDTQYF. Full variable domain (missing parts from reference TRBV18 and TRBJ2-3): NAGVMQNPRHLVRRRGQEARLRCSPMKGHSHVYWYRQLPEEGLKFMVYLQKENIIDESGMPKERFSAEFPKEGPSILRIQQVVRGDSAAYFCASSQTQGGTDTQYFGPGTRLTVL.

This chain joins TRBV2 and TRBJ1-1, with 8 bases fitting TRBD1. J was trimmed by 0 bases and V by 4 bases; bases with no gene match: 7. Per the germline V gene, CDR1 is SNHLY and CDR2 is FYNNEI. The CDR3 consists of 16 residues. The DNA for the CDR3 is TGTGCCAGCAGTGGGGGCAGACAGGGGTTGAACACTGAAGCTTTCTTT. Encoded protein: CASSGGRQGLNTEAFF.

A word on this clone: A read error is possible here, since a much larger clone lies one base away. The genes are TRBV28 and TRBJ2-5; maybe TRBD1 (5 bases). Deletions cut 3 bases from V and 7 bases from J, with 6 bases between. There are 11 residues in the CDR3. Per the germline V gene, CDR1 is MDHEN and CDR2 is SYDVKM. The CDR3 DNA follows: TGTGCCAGCAGTTTTAGGGGGACCCAGTACTTC. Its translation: CASSFRGTQYF.

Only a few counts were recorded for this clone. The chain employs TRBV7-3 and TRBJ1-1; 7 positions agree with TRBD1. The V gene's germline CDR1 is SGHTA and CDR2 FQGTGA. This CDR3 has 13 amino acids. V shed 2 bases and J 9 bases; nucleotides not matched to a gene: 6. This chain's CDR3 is CASSLGRDSKAFF. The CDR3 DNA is TGTGCCAGCAGCTTAGGACGGGACAGCAAAGCTTTCTTT.

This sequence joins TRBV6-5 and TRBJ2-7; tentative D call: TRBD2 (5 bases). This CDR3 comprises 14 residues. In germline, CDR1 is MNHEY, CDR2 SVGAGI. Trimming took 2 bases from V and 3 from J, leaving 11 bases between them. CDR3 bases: TGTGCCAGCAGTTACGAGTACGGGATCTACGAGCAGTACTTC. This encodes CASSYEYGIYEQYF.

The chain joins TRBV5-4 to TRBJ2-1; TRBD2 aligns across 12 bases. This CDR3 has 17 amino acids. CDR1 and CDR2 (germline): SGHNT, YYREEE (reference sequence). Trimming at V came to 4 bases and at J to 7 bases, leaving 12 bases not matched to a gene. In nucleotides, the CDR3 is TGTGCCAGCAGCCAAAACCCGACTAGCGGGAGAGGAAATGAGCAGTTCTTC. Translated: CASSQNPTSGRGNEQFF.

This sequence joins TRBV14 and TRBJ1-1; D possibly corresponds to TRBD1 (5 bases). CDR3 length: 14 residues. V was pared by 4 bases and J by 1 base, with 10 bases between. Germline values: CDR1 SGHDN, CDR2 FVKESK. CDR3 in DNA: TGTGCCAGCAGCCTACCAGGGTGGAACACTGAAGCTTTCTTT. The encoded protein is CASSLPGWNTEAFF.

The CDR3 region has the DNA TGTGCCAGCAGCAAGCCGAGGTTCCACACAGATACGCAGTATTTT. Protein: CASSKPRFHTDTQYF. This rearrangement joins TRBV7-9 to TRBJ2-3; D not resolved. CDR1 SEHNR and CDR2 FQNEAQ come from the germline V gene (reference sequence). The CDR3 is 15 residues long. The V end lost 5 bases, the J end lost 2 bases, and 14 bases lay between the germline ends.

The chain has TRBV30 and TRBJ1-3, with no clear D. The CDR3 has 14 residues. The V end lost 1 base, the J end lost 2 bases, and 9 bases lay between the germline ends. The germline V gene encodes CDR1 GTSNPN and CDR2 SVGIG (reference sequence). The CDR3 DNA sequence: TGTGCCTGGAGTGGCGTGAACCCTGGAAACACCATATATTTT. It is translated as CAWSGVNPGNTIYF.

The CDR3 nucleotides read TGTGCCAGCAGAGGGACTGGGAACTACTATGGCTACACCTTC. Translating gives CASRGTGNYYGYTF. The chain couples TRBV6-6 to TRBJ1-2; D is possibly TRBD1 (5 bases). Looked up from germline, CDR1 is MNHNY and CDR2 is SVGAGI (reference sequence). This CDR3 region has 14 residues. The germline V and J ends were trimmed by 6 bases and 3 bases, with 14 bases remaining between them.

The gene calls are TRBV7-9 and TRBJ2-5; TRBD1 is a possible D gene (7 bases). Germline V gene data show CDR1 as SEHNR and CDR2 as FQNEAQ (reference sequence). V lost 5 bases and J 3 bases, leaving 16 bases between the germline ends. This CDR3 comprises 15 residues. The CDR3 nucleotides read TGTGCCAGCAGCCCCCGTGACAGGGAGGAAGAGACCCAGTACTTC. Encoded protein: CASSPRDREEETQYF.

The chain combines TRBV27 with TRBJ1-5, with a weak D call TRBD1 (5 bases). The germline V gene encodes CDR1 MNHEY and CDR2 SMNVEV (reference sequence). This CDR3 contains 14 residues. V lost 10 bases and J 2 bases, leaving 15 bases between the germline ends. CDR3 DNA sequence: TGTGCCACTAGAGGGACTGGGGGCAATCAGCCCCAGCATTTT. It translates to CATRGTGGNQPQHF.

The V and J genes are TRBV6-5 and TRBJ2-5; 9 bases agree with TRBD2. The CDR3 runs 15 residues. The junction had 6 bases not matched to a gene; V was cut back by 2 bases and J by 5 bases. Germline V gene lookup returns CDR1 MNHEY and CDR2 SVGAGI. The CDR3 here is CASSYAGGRGETQYF. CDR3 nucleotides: TGTGCCAGCAGTTACGCGGGCGGGAGGGGGGAGACCCAGTACTTC.